The 2 T cell receptor beta chains below come from one sample, sequenced in a study of T-cell memory formation after mild COVID-19. TCRdb passed the 5' RACE reads through MiXCR, listing each CDR3 protein once. There are more than 80,000 distinct CDR3 sequences in the sample; about a sixth occur only once, and roughly 27% lies in the top ten. The sequenced sample was PBMCs or a T cell subset sorted from them (not recorded which). All receptors come from an adult woman who had mild COVID-19 (a few samples of this study predate the infection). Cell type and time point are not known.

The gene calls are TRBV4-1 and TRBJ1-5, with no clear D. The germline V and J ends were trimmed by 1 base and 2 bases, with 9 bases remaining between them. The CDR3 sequence is 15 residues long. Germline V gives CDR1 MGHRA, CDR2 YSYEKL. The CDR3 protein is CASSQVRDGNQPQHF. CDR3 coding DNA: TGCGCCAGCAGCCAAGTAAGGGATGGCAATCAGCCCCAGCATTTT.

This clonotype was counted only a few times. The chain employs TRBV7-2 and TRBJ1-1; D perhaps matches TRBD1 (6 bases). This CDR3 has 16 residues. Per germline, CDR1 SGHTA and CDR2 FQGNSA. V lost 1 base to trimming and J lost 3 bases, with 15 bases between them. CDR3 in DNA: TGTGCCAGCAGCTTAGGGGAGGGGGGTGTATACACTGAAGCTTTCTTT. Translating gives CASSLGEGGVYTEAFF.